This entry lists 32 T cell receptor beta chains sequenced from one sample in a study of blood T cell repertoires in COVID-19 (TCRdb year 2020). Libraries came from the immunoSEQ multiplex PCR assay. Not all clones reach the TCRdb copy of this immuneACCESS table, which keeps in-frame sequences only. Checked studies attribute under half of the gap to unresolved V genes and leave the rest unexplained. For this sample the table gives approximately 230,000 clones, of which about nine tenths were detected only once. More than 1.5% of the sample goes to the ten largest clones. The sample consisted of PBMCs or T cells enriched from blood (not recorded which). These receptors all stem from a man aged 35 to 55 who had recovered from COVID-19.

The gene calls are TRBV5-1 and TRBJ1-6; TRBD1 agrees at 11 bases. V shed 4 bases, J shed 0 bases, and the junction held 6 bases outside the gene matches. Germline lookup yields CDR1 SGHRS and CDR2 YFSETQ. This CDR3 is built from 18 residues. This chain's CDR3 is CASSPGDRGSSYNSPLHF. CDR3 DNA: TGCGCCAGCAGCCCGGGGGACAGGGGGAGCTCCTATAATTCACCCCTCCACTTT.

This chain links TRBV7-2 with TRBJ2-1, with 9 positions matching TRBD1. Germline V gives CDR1 SGHTA, CDR2 FQGNSA. The CDR3 is 16 amino acids. With 0 bases clipped from V and 7 bases from J, the junction kept 7 bases outside the gene matches. DNA for the CDR3: TGTGCCAGCAGCTTAGCTATGACAGGGGGTGCAAATGAGCAGTTCTTC. Its translation: CASSLAMTGGANEQFF.

The CDR3 coding sequence is TGTGCCAGCAGGGCCACAGGGTACGGCTACACCTTC. This encodes CASRATGYGYTF. The J gene is TRBJ1-2, the V gene TRBV2; a weak D match, TRBD1 (6 bases). Trimming removed 6 bases at V and 8 bases at J, with 13 bases between. The germline gives CDR1 SNHLY, CDR2 FYNNEI. The CDR3 contains 12 residues.

The chain carries TRBV28 and TRBJ2-7, with TRBD1 as a possible D gene (6 bases). The CDR3 consists of 14 residues. V was clipped by 5 bases and J by 4 bases, with 15 bases between them. The germline CDR1 and CDR2 sequences are MDHEN and SYDVKM. Here the CDR3 reads CASSLPSRGYEQYF. CDR3 DNA: TGTGCCAGCAGTCTCCCTAGCAGGGGATACGAGCAGTACTTC.

In its sample, this clone was seen a few times. CDR3 nucleotides: TGCAGCGTTTTTGGACAGGGACGCTACACCTTC. As protein: CSVFGQGRYTF. The rearrangement uses TRBV29-1 and TRBJ1-2; 8 bases match TRBD1. The V gene's germline CDR1 is SQVTM and CDR2 ANQGSEA. This CDR3 comprises 11 residues. V trimming: 5 bases; J trimming: 9 bases; junction bases outside the gene matches: 5.

This clone was seen only once. CDR3 protein: CASSTGGSGNTIYF. The DNA for the CDR3 is TGTGCCAGCAGCACAGGGGGCTCTGGAAACACCATATATTTT. This chain uses TRBV7-8 with TRBJ1-3; 8 bases line up with TRBD1. This CDR3 is built from 14 residues. V lost 5 bases and J lost 0; bases outside the gene matches: 0. CDR1 and CDR2 from the germline V gene are SGHVS and FQNEAQ.

J is TRBJ1-5 and V is TRBV28, with D maybe TRBD1 (5 bases). Germline CDR1 and CDR2: MDHEN and SYDVKM. Trimming removed 1 base at V and 7 bases at J, with 14 bases between. This CDR3 region has 15 residues. Written as DNA, the CDR3 is TGTGCCAGCAGTTTATTGGGCAGGGCCAGCCAGCCCCAGCATTTT. Its protein product is CASSLLGRASQPQHF.

V gene TRBV27 combines with J gene TRBJ1-6, with D tentatively TRBD1 (5 bases). Trimming removed 4 bases at V and 10 bases at J, with 14 bases between. This CDR3 is built from 14 residues. Germline CDR1 MNHEY, CDR2 SMNVEV (reference sequence). CDR3 residues: CASSSGTLNSPLHF. Here the CDR3 DNA reads TGTGCCAGCAGTTCCGGGACTTTGAACTCACCCCTCCACTTT.

V is TRBV9 and J is TRBJ2-2, with TRBD2 identical over 8 bases. Germline CDR1 and CDR2: SGDLS and YYNGEE. Unmatched junction bases numbered 7, after V lost 0 bases and J lost 0 bases. The CDR3 extends over 18 amino acids. CDR3 DNA: TGTGCCAGCAGCGTAGAACCCCCACTAGCGGCGAACACCGGGGAGCTGTTTTTT. Residues: CASSVEPPLAANTGELFF.

The DNA for the CDR3 is TGTGCCAGTAGTATGGGAGGGGGGCGACTGGATGGCTACACCTTC. This encodes CASSMGGGRLDGYTF. V usage is TRBV19 and J usage is TRBJ1-2; TRBD1 is a possible D gene (6 bases). The CDR3 loop spans 15 amino acids. Germline V gene data show CDR1 as LNHDA and CDR2 as SQIVND (reference sequence). V lost 3 bases and J 6 bases, leaving 17 bases between the germline ends.

The chain combines TRBV5-4 with TRBJ1-2; weak D call: TRBD1 (5 bases). Germline CDR1 is SGHNT and CDR2 is YYREEE (reference sequence). Deletions cut 5 bases from V and 4 bases from J, with 15 bases between. The CDR3 is 14 amino acids. CDR3 sequence: CASRRGEGLYGYTF. CDR3 sequence (DNA): TGTGCCAGCAGACGGGGGGAGGGGCTCTATGGCTACACCTTC. The variable domain in full, completed from reference TRBV5-4 and TRBJ1-2, reads ETGVTQSPTHLIKTRGQQVTLRCSSQSGHNTVSWYQQALGQGPQFIFQYYREEENGRGNFPPRFSGLQFPNYSSELNVNALELDDSALYLCASRRGEGLYGYTFGSGTRLTVV.

The J gene is TRBJ2-7, the V gene TRBV5-4; 7 bases align to TRBD1. The CDR3 is 14 amino acids. Trimming removed 6 bases from V and 5 bases from J; junction bases left unmatched: 11. The germline V gene has CDR1 SGHNT and CDR2 YYREEE (reference sequence). The CDR3 DNA sequence: TGTGCCAGCACCCCTCGGACAGGTCCGGACGAGCAGTACTTC. As protein: CASTPRTGPDEQYF.

The rearrangement joins TRBV15 to TRBJ1-5, with 11 bases aligning to TRBD1. V shed 8 bases and J 8 bases; nucleotides not matched to a gene: 5. CDR1 is LNHNV, CDR2 YYDKDF, per germline (reference sequence). The CDR3 consists of 13 residues. This chain's CDR3 is CATGQGAREPQHF. The CDR3 DNA is TGTGCCACCGGACAGGGGGCGCGAGAGCCCCAGCATTTT.

V is TRBV5-1 and J is TRBJ2-5; 10 bases are shared with TRBD2. This CDR3 spans 16 amino acids. The junction had 7 bases not matched to a gene; V was cut back by 0 bases and J by 5 bases. CDR1 is SGHRS and CDR2 is YFSETQ in the germline V gene. The CDR3 protein is CASSLVILAGEETQYF. CDR3 DNA sequence: TGCGCCAGCAGCTTGGTTATCCTAGCGGGGGAGGAGACCCAGTACTTC.

The sample holds one count of this clone. The CDR3 is CASSYRTGAGNTEAFF. As DNA, the CDR3 is TGTGCCAGCAGTTACAGGACAGGGGCAGGAAACACTGAAGCTTTCTTT. The rearrangement links TRBV6-5 to TRBJ1-1, with 9 bases matching TRBD1. CDR1 MNHEY and CDR2 SVGAGI come from the germline V gene. CDR3 size: 16 residues. J gave up 2 bases and V 2 bases, and 6 bases lay outside the gene matches.

This chain connects TRBV23-1 to TRBJ2-7; TRBD1 matches at 9 bases. TRBV23-1 is classed as an ORF, of uncertain function. CDR3 length: 15 amino acids. Trimming at V came to 0 bases and at J to 5 bases, leaving 5 bases not matched to a gene. Written as DNA, the CDR3 is TGCGCCAGCAGTCAATCTTCGGGACAGGGCCACGAGCAGTACTTC. Translating gives CASSQSSGQGHEQYF.

This clone was seen only a few times. In DNA form, the CDR3 reads TGTGCCAGCAGCCGGACCGGGACTATTCTCTACGAGCAGTACTTC. It codes for CASSRTGTILYEQYF. This chain links TRBV7-8 with TRBJ2-7; 7 bases fit TRBD2. The CDR3 runs to 15 residues. J lost 3 bases, V lost 5 bases, and 10 bases had no gene match. Germline loops: CDR1 SGHVS, CDR2 FQNEAQ.

This clone was seen a handful of times. This chain links TRBV7-3 with TRBJ2-2, with TRBD1 as a possible D gene (6 bases). V lost 1 base, J lost 0 bases, and 9 bases lay in between. Germline CDR1 and CDR2: SGHTA and FQGTGA. This CDR3 is 16 amino acids long. The CDR3 DNA reads TGTGCCAGCAGCTTAATGGCAGGGGCGAACACCGGGGAGCTGTTTTTT. This sequence encodes CASSLMAGANTGELFF. The full variable domain, its missing parts supplied by reference TRBV7-3 and TRBJ2-2, is GAGVSQTPSNKVTEKGKYVELRCDPISGHTALYWYRQSLGQGPEFLIYFQGTGAADDSGLPNDRFFAVRPEGSVSTLKIQRTERGDSAVYLCASSLMAGANTGELFFGEGSRLTVL.

V usage is TRBV28 and J usage is TRBJ2-3; 13 positions match TRBD2. The CDR3 covers 16 residues. The V and J ends lost 5 bases and 1 base, in that order; junction bases with no gene match: 3. The germline CDR1 and CDR2 sequences are MDHEN and SYDVKM. The CDR3 reads CASSVGLAGGTDTQYF. The CDR3 DNA follows: TGTGCCAGCAGTGTTGGACTAGCGGGGGGCACAGATACGCAGTATTTT.

V gene TRBV5-1 combines with J gene TRBJ1-1; 9 bases match TRBD1. V dropped 4 bases and J dropped 0; count of bases not matched to a gene: 10. The germline gives CDR1 SGHRS, CDR2 YFSETQ. The CDR3 extends over 17 amino acids. The CDR3: CASSPLSRDRVNTEAFF. The CDR3 region has the DNA TGCGCCAGCAGCCCCCTAAGTAGGGACAGGGTGAACACTGAAGCTTTCTTT.

V and J are TRBV12-3 or TRBV12-4 and TRBJ2-1; D is unresolved. CDR3 size: 12 residues. The V end was cut by 5 bases, the J end by 12 bases, with 14 bases between. CDR3 region: CASSPHLGWQFF. In DNA form, the CDR3 reads TGTGCCAGCAGTCCTCATTTGGGCTGGCAGTTCTTC.

This chain links TRBV3-1 (or the pseudogene TRBV3-2) with TRBJ1-5, with D perhaps TRBD1 (6 bases). Between the trimmed V and J ends, which lost 4 bases and 12 bases, there was a span of 19 bases. CDR1 and CDR2 from the germline V gene are LGHDT and YNNKEL (reference sequence). The CDR3 totals 14 residues. CDR3: CASSPSRGLGDQHF. The DNA for the CDR3 is TGTGCCAGCAGCCCGAGCAGGGGTCTTGGGGACCAGCATTTT.

The CDR3 loop reads CASSLATYTQYF. The CDR3 DNA follows: TGTGCCAGCAGCTTAGCAACTTATACGCAGTATTTT. The rearrangement uses TRBV11-2 and TRBJ2-3; D gene ambiguous. The CDR3 runs 12 residues. Germline V lookup: CDR1 SGHAT, CDR2 FQNNGV. Trimming removed 1 base at V and 7 bases at J, with 6 bases between.

The rearrangement uses TRBV6-5 and TRBJ2-1; D possibly corresponds to TRBD2 (6 bases). Germline V CDR1 and CDR2: MNHEY, SVGAGI. The CDR3 length is 15 residues. V lost 0 bases and J lost 3, with 9 bases in between. The CDR3 sequence: CASSYSRDDYNEQFF. As DNA, the CDR3 is TGTGCCAGCAGTTACTCGCGGGACGACTACAATGAGCAGTTCTTC.

As concerns this clone: Compared with germline, one end of the junction differs, possibly owing to a read error. This rearrangement joins TRBV28 to TRBJ2-7; 9 bases map to TRBD1. CDR1 and CDR2 (germline): MDHEN, SYDVKM. The CDR3 has 13 residues. The CDR3 DNA sequence: TGTGCCAGCAGTCCGCCCGACAGGGGGGCTCTTAACTTC. Translated, it gives CASSPPDRGALNF.

V is TRBV5-1 and J is TRBJ2-7; maybe TRBD1 (6 bases). The CDR3 runs to 14 residues. V was shortened by 5 bases and J by 4 bases, with 16 bases between the two germline ends. The germline CDR1 and CDR2 sequences are SGHRS and YFSETQ. The CDR3 loop is CASRSTGHLYEQYF. Here the CDR3 DNA reads TGCGCCAGCAGATCCACGGGACACTTGTACGAGCAGTACTTC. Full variable domain (remainder filled in from reference TRBV5-1 and TRBJ2-7): KAGVTQTPRYLIKTRGQQVTLSCSPISGHRSVSWYQQTPGQGLQFLFEYFSETQRNKGNFPGRFSGRQFSNSRSEMNVSTLELGDSALYLCASRSTGHLYEQYFGPGTRLTVT.

This clone was observed a single time. The V call is TRBV6-1, the J call TRBJ1-2; TRBD1 matches at 7 bases. CDR1 is MNHNS, CDR2 SASEGT, per germline. The CDR3 length is 15 residues. With 1 base clipped from V and 2 bases from J, the junction kept 4 bases outside the gene matches. CDR3 in DNA: TGTGCCAGCAGTGAAGGGGACAGACAAAACTATGGCTACACCTTC. This gives the protein CASSEGDRQNYGYTF.

This clone has more than one count but fewer than ten. This chain's CDR3 is CASNIVWNIQQRRYGYTF. The CDR3 coding sequence is TGTGCCAGTAATATCGTATGGAACATTCAGCAAAGGCGGTATGGCTACACCTTC. V gene TRBV19 combines with J gene TRBJ1-2; D gene ambiguous. Germline CDR1 and CDR2: LNHDA and SQIVND (reference sequence). This CDR3 comprises 18 residues. Trimming pared 7 bases from V and 5 bases from J, leaving 29 bases between.

The gene calls are TRBV5-5 and TRBJ1-2; the D gene is possibly TRBD1 (6 bases). This CDR3 has 13 residues. Trimming removed 5 bases at V and 6 bases at J, with 14 bases between. Germline assignment: CDR1 SGHKS and CDR2 YYEKEE (reference sequence). The CDR3 reads CASRGGPGDGYTF. CDR3 nucleotide sequence: TGTGCCAGCAGAGGGGGACCCGGGGATGGCTACACCTTC.

This chain links TRBV19 with TRBJ1-5, with a tentative D call TRBD1 (5 bases). V was shortened by 3 bases and J by 6 bases, with 12 bases between the two germline ends. The CDR3 is made up of 14 amino acids. Germline V CDR1 and CDR2: LNHDA, SQIVND (reference sequence). CDR3 sequence reads: CASSIRGGFQPQHF. As DNA, the CDR3 is TGTGCCAGTAGTATCCGGGGGGGATTTCAGCCCCAGCATTTT.

CDR3 region: CASSQVGTGRETQYF. CDR3 coding DNA: TGTGCCAGCAGCCAAGTTGGGACAGGGAGGGAGACCCAGTACTTC. This sequence joins TRBV3-1 (or the pseudogene TRBV3-2) and TRBJ2-5, with 9 bases lining up with TRBD1. The CDR3 runs to 15 residues. The germline V gene encodes CDR1 LGHDT and CDR2 YNNKEL (reference sequence). V dropped 1 base and J dropped 5; count of bases not matched to a gene: 5.

This chain connects TRBV19 to TRBJ2-2, with 8 bases aligning to TRBD1. Trimming at V came to 3 bases and at J to 8 bases, leaving 2 bases not matched to a gene. Germline CDR1 and CDR2: LNHDA and SQIVND (reference sequence). The CDR3 has 13 residues. CDR3 coding DNA: TGTGCCAGTAGTATGCAGGGGGCTGGGGAGCTGTTTTTT. It specifies CASSMQGAGELFF.